These 23 T cell receptor beta chains originate from one sample sequenced in a study of control samples from healthy donors and cancer patients. Method: immunoSEQ multiplex PCR; TCRdb's copy keeps in-frame clones and lacks some. The sample yields under 20,000 clones, 70% to 90% seen once. The specimen was PBMCs. The receptor source for this set is a woman between 65 and 79 years old with colorectal cancer.

The chain is built from TRBV7-8 and TRBJ1-2; D is perhaps TRBD1 (5 bases). The V gene lost 5 bases and the J gene lost 5 bases, with 12 bases spanning the gap. The CDR3 extends over 13 amino acids. Germline CDR1 is SGHVS and CDR2 is FQNEAQ. CDR3: CASSPGAGYGYTF. CDR3 DNA sequence: TGTGCCAGCAGCCCCGGGGCCGGATATGGCTACACCTTC.

The chain is built from TRBV3-1 (or the pseudogene TRBV3-2) and TRBJ2-1; 11 positions agree with TRBD2. This CDR3 contains 15 residues. Trimming cost V 5 bases and J 4 bases; bases outside gene matches: 4. Germline CDR1 reads LGHDT; CDR2 reads YNNKEL (reference sequence). For the CDR3, the DNA is TGTGCCAGCAGCGGCCGGACTAGCGGGTACAATGAGCAGTTCTTC. This gives the protein CASSGRTSGYNEQFF.

This chain joins TRBV6-5 and TRBJ1-2; possibly TRBD1 for D (6 bases). CDR1 is MNHEY, CDR2 SVGAGI, per germline. Between the trimmed V and J ends, which lost 5 bases and 4 bases, there was a span of 11 bases. The CDR3 runs to 13 residues. CDR3 protein: CASSRRGTYGYTF. The CDR3 DNA sequence: TGTGCCAGCAGTAGAAGGGGGACCTATGGCTACACCTTC.

The chain recombines TRBV6-5 with TRBJ2-7; unclear D gene. V lost 5 bases to trimming and J lost 3 bases, with 8 bases between them. The CDR3 is made up of 12 amino acids. The V gene's germline CDR1 is MNHEY and CDR2 SVGAGI. CDR3 bases: TGTGCCAGCAGTCCCAACATCTACGAGCAGTACTTC. This translates into CASSPNIYEQYF.

V gene TRBV4-2 combines with J gene TRBJ2-1, with TRBD2 identical over 8 bases. Germline CDR1 and CDR2: LGHNA and YNFKEQ. There are 17 residues in the CDR3. V was clipped by 1 base and J by 0 bases; unmatched bases: 5. The CDR3 DNA reads as TGTGCCAGCAGCCAAGTAATCGGGGGGGGCTCCTACAATGAGCAGTTCTTC. Translated: CASSQVIGGGSYNEQFF.

This clone was detected once. The rearrangement uses TRBV3-1 (or the pseudogene TRBV3-2) and TRBJ2-5; TRBD2 agrees at 8 bases. The CDR3 sequence is 18 residues long. CDR1 is LGHDT and CDR2 is YNNKEL in the germline V gene (reference sequence). The J segment lost 3 bases and the V segment lost 0 bases, leaving 12 bases of the junction unmatched. CDR3 sequence (DNA): TGTGCCAGCAGCCAAGATCCCCAGGGGCTAGCGGGTGAAGAGACCCAGTACTTC. Protein sequence: CASSQDPQGLAGEETQYF.

The chain carries TRBV7-6 and TRBJ1-5; D is unresolved. V was clipped by 1 base and J by 2 bases, with 3 bases between them. Germline assignment: CDR1 SGHVS and CDR2 FNYEAQ. The CDR3 has 13 residues. The CDR3, as DNA: TGTGCCAGCAGCTTAGGGCGCAATCAGCCCCAGCATTTT. This encodes CASSLGRNQPQHF. The full variable domain, in which reference TRBV7-6 and TRBJ1-5 provide the parts outside the CDR3, is GAGVSQSPRYKVTKRGQDVALRCDPISGHVSLYWYRQALGQGPEFLTYFNYEAQQDKSGLPNDRFSAERPEGSISTLTIQRTEQRDSAMYRCASSLGRNQPQHFGDGTRLSIL.

V gene TRBV19 combines with J gene TRBJ1-2; D not certain. The CDR3 runs 13 residues. Trimming cost V 8 bases and J 5 bases, with 15 bases left between them. The V gene's germline CDR1 is LNHDA and CDR2 SQIVND (reference sequence). This chain's CDR3 is CASVGGELYGYTF. CDR3 DNA: TGTGCCAGTGTTGGCGGAGAACTGTATGGCTACACCTTC.

The chain carries TRBV10-3 and TRBJ1-5; D gene ambiguous. Trimming removed 3 bases from V and 1 base from J, with 7 bases in between. Germline CDR1 ENHRY, CDR2 SYGVKD. This CDR3 comprises 14 residues. The CDR3 loop is CAISDPNSNQPQHF. The CDR3 DNA sequence: TGTGCCATCAGTGACCCGAACAGCAATCAGCCCCAGCATTTT.

V gene TRBV5-6 combines with J gene TRBJ1-2; TRBD1 aligns across 9 bases. Germline CDR1 reads SGHDT; CDR2 reads YYEEEE. Trimming cost V 0 bases and J 4 bases; bases outside gene matches: 1. The CDR3 spans 14 residues. This CDR3 reads CASSLGTGAYGYTF. The CDR3 bases are TGTGCCAGCAGCTTGGGGACAGGGGCCTATGGCTACACCTTC.

In regard to this clone: The same CDR3 also results from other DNA sequences found in this sample. The chain links TRBV12-3 or TRBV12-4 to TRBJ2-3; D unclear. V lost 6 bases, J lost 1 base, and 8 bases lay in between. The CDR3 spans 13 residues. The CDR3 DNA follows: TGTGCCAGCAGGCTTGCGGGCACAGATACGCAGTATTTT. Protein sequence: CASRLAGTDTQYF.

The V call is TRBV5-1, the J call TRBJ2-6, with D tentatively TRBD2 (7 bases). Germline V CDR1 and CDR2: SGHRS, YFSETQ. This CDR3 region has 18 residues. V lost 3 bases and J 0 bases, leaving 16 bases between the germline ends. CDR3 sequence reads: CASSSRGGLSSGANVLTF. The DNA for the CDR3 is TGCGCCAGCAGCTCGCGCGGGGGCCTTAGCTCTGGGGCCAACGTCCTGACTTTC.

CDR3 bases: TGTGCCAGCAGTCGGGGGGACGCCAACACTGAAGCTTTCTTT. Its protein product is CASSRGDANTEAFF. The chain links TRBV2 to TRBJ1-1, with a tentative D call TRBD1 (5 bases). The CDR3 runs 14 residues. Deletions cut 5 bases from V and 2 bases from J, with 12 bases between. The germline CDR1 and CDR2 sequences are SNHLY and FYNNEI.

This chain uses TRBV30 with TRBJ1-4; no clear D. Trimming removed 0 bases from V and 8 bases from J, with 10 bases in between. The CDR3 runs 13 residues. The germline CDR1 and CDR2 sequences are GTSNPN and SVGIG (reference sequence). The CDR3 DNA sequence: TGTGCCTGGAGTGTAATGGGCAGGGAAAAACTGTTTTTT. Residues: CAWSVMGREKLFF.

This clone is large by share. This chain connects TRBV11-3 to TRBJ1-3; D is undetermined. Germline V CDR1 and CDR2: SGHNT, YENEEA. With 2 bases removed from V and 5 bases from J, the gap between germline ends came to 16 bases. The length of the CDR3 is 16 residues. This CDR3 reads CASSLNPQQLRNTIYF. CDR3 DNA: TGTGCCAGCAGCTTAAATCCGCAACAACTGCGAAACACCATATATTTT.

CDR3 sequence (DNA): TGTGCCACCTCCGGTGGCGGGACCCAGGCCTACAATGAGCAGTTCTTC. As protein: CATSGGGTQAYNEQFF. The chain has TRBV24-1 and TRBJ2-1; D is perhaps TRBD2 (6 bases). V dropped 9 bases and J dropped 2 bases, with 19 bases sitting between them. The CDR3 sequence is 16 residues long. Germline V gives CDR1 KGHDR, CDR2 SFDVKD.

This clone appeared once. The chain employs TRBV7-8 and TRBJ1-3; D gene unclear. The CDR3 has 16 amino acids. The V gene's germline CDR1 is SGHVS and CDR2 FQNEAQ. The V end was cut by 5 bases, the J end by 0 bases, with 14 bases between. The CDR3 DNA is TGTGCCAGCAGCAGAAAGACGCCAACCTCTGGAAACACCATATATTTT. Translated: CASSRKTPTSGNTIYF.

V gene TRBV2 combines with J gene TRBJ2-3; 9 bases align to TRBD2. Trimming removed 8 bases from V and 2 bases from J; junction bases left unmatched: 11. The germline gives CDR1 SNHLY, CDR2 FYNNEI. The CDR3 loop spans 16 amino acids. The CDR3 is CASAGRGGSTTDTQYF. CDR3 bases: TGTGCCAGCGCGGGGCGGGGGGGCTCAACCACAGATACGCAGTATTTT.

The gene calls are TRBV7-8 and TRBJ2-1, with TRBD2 matching over 7 bases. CDR1 SGHVS and CDR2 FQNEAQ come from the germline V gene. This CDR3 has 15 amino acids. The V segment lost 3 bases and the J segment 4 bases; nucleotides outside the gene matches: 6. The CDR3: CASSLDREAYNEQFF. Here the CDR3 DNA reads TGTGCCAGCAGCTTGGACCGGGAGGCGTACAATGAGCAGTTCTTC.

V and J are TRBV5-1 and TRBJ2-1; 13 positions match TRBD2. The CDR3 extends over 13 amino acids. V shed 3 bases, J shed 12 bases, and the junction held 3 bases outside the gene matches. CDR1 is SGHRS, CDR2 YFSETQ, per germline. The CDR3 DNA reads TGCGCCAGCAGCTCGGGACTAGCGGGGTGGCAGTTCTTC. Translation gives CASSSGLAGWQFF. Combining the CDR3 with reference TRBV5-1 and TRBJ2-1 gives the whole variable domain KAGVTQTPRYLIKTRGQQVTLSCSPISGHRSVSWYQQTPGQGLQFLFEYFSETQRNKGNFPGRFSGRQFSNSRSEMNVSTLELGDSALYLCASSSGLAGWQFFGPGTRLTVL.

J is TRBJ2-2 and V is TRBV9; D is undetermined. Trimming took 4 bases from V and 6 from J, leaving 22 bases between them. This CDR3 contains 17 residues. Germline V gene lookup returns CDR1 SGDLS and CDR2 YYNGEE. CDR3 nucleotides: TGTGCCAGCAGCCCCTCCGCCCCGTCGACCGCCGCCGGGGAGCTGTTTTTT. Translation: CASSPSAPSTAAGELFF.

The V gene is TRBV5-1, the J gene TRBJ2-4, with 8 nucleotides matching TRBD1. Trimming took 3 bases from V and 2 from J; bases not matched to a gene: 10. CDR3 length equals 17 residues. Germline loops: CDR1 SGHRS, CDR2 YFSETQ. The CDR3 sequence: CASSYRTGLLSKNIQYF. DNA for the CDR3: TGCGCCAGCAGCTACCGGACAGGGTTACTTTCCAAAAACATTCAGTACTTC. The variable domain in full, completed from reference TRBV5-1 and TRBJ2-4, reads KAGVTQTPRYLIKTRGQQVTLSCSPISGHRSVSWYQQTPGQGLQFLFEYFSETQRNKGNFPGRFSGRQFSNSRSEMNVSTLELGDSALYLCASSYRTGLLSKNIQYFGAGTRLSVL.

This clone was observed a single time. The chain links TRBV11-3 to TRBJ2-6, with D possibly matching TRBD1 (6 bases). V gave up 0 bases and J gave up 4 bases, with 10 bases separating them. This CDR3 spans 16 amino acids. Germline V gene data show CDR1 as SGHNT and CDR2 as YENEEA. The CDR3 nucleotides are TGTGCCAGCAGCTTAGACAGGGGCAGGGGGGCCAACGTCCTGACTTTC. Encoded protein: CASSLDRGRGANVLTF.